These 8 T cell receptor beta chains share one sample of origin, sequenced in a study of blood T cell repertoires in COVID-19. Profiling relied on immunoSEQ multiplex PCR, and the TCRdb table lists in-frame clones only, not all of them. The repertoire consists of more than 350,000 clones, with 88% occurring once and the leading ten covering 1.4% to 1.5%. Sequencing was performed on PBMCs or T cells enriched from blood (not recorded which). These TCRs come from a woman between 18 and 29 years old who had been exposed to COVID-19.

The rearrangement links TRBV7-9 to TRBJ1-4; 9 bases agree with TRBD1. The trim removed 3 bases at V and 1 base at J, leaving 6 bases unmatched. The CDR3 totals 17 residues. Looked up from germline, CDR1 is SEHNR and CDR2 is FQNEAQ (reference sequence). CDR3 sequence (DNA): TGTGCCAGCAGCTTGACTGACAGGGGGTTAACTAATGAAAAACTGTTTTTT. Its protein is CASSLTDRGLTNEKLFF. Variable domain in full (rest from reference TRBV7-9 and TRBJ1-4): DTGVSQNPRHKITKRGQNVTFRCDPISEHNRLYWYRQTLGQGPEFLTYFQNEAQLEKSRLLSDRFSAERPKGSFSTLEIQRTEQGDSAMYLCASSLTDRGLTNEKLFFGSGTQLSVL.

This clone appeared a few times. The chain combines TRBV6-1 with TRBJ1-3, with D unclear. The CDR3 extends over 15 amino acids. Germline assignment: CDR1 MNHNS and CDR2 SASEGT. Trimming stripped 2 bases from V and 0 bases from J, with 8 bases between. The CDR3 DNA reads as TGTGCCAGCAGTGAAATGGGCAGCTCTGGAAACACCATATATTTT. It is translated as CASSEMGSSGNTIYF.

The V gene is TRBV3-1 (or the pseudogene TRBV3-2), the J gene TRBJ1-6; D is uncertain. CDR3 length equals 15 residues. Trimming took off 0 bases at V and 6 bases at J, with 9 bases between the two ends. Germline V gene data show CDR1 as LGHDT and CDR2 as YNNKEL (reference sequence). The DNA for the CDR3 is TGTGCCAGCAGCCAAGACCGGACTCGTAATTCACCCCTCCACTTT. Amino acid sequence: CASSQDRTRNSPLHF.

The V and J genes are TRBV4-3 and TRBJ2-5, with TRBD2 identical over 7 bases. The CDR3 consists of 15 residues. CDR1 is LGHNA and CDR2 is YSLEER in the germline V gene. V shed 0 bases, J shed 1 base, and the junction held 2 bases outside the gene matches. The CDR3 region is CASSQDRLAQETQYF. CDR3 DNA: TGCGCCAGCAGCCAAGATCGACTAGCCCAAGAGACCCAGTACTTC.

The genes are TRBV19 and TRBJ2-5, with a tentative D call TRBD2 (5 bases). The CDR3 is 11 residues long. Germline CDR1 is LNHDA and CDR2 is SQIVND (reference sequence). Trimming stripped 3 bases from V and 7 bases from J, with 6 bases between. The CDR3 DNA sequence: TGTGCCAGTAGTATTGGAGGGACCCAGTACTTC. It is translated as CASSIGGTQYF.

The rearrangement joins TRBV2 to TRBJ1-5, with 8 nucleotides matching TRBD1. V dropped 11 bases and J dropped 8; count of bases not matched to a gene: 11. The CDR3 extends over 13 amino acids. From germline, CDR1 is SNHLY and CDR2 FYNNEI. The CDR3 spells CASLSDRDKPQHF. As DNA, the CDR3 is TGTGCCTCCCTCTCGGACAGGGATAAGCCCCAGCATTTT.

This clone was detected once. The V and J genes are TRBV2 and TRBJ2-7; D uncertain. This CDR3 spans 13 amino acids. Germline CDR1 reads SNHLY; CDR2 reads FYNNEI. Trimming took off 4 bases at V and 2 bases at J, with 9 bases between the two ends. The CDR3 is CASSVVSTYEQYF. DNA of the CDR3: TGTGCCAGCAGTGTCGTCAGTACCTACGAGCAGTACTTC.

The chain employs TRBV2 and TRBJ2-5; D is undetermined. The germline V gene encodes CDR1 SNHLY and CDR2 FYNNEI. The CDR3 loop spans 11 amino acids. Trimming removed 0 bases at V and 12 bases at J, with 8 bases between. The CDR3 DNA follows: TGTGCCAGCAGTGAAGCGGTGGGCGAGTACTTC. Amino acids: CASSEAVGEYF.